This TCR beta chain came from a study of blood T cell repertoires in COVID-19 (TCRdb year 2020). For the wider study: Collaborator samples came from the United States, Italy and Spain and covered acute and convalescent phases of COVID-19. The prospective study material was composed of cDNA or gDNA derived from T cells, B-cell-depleted T cells, or PBMCs. Deeply sampled blood TCRbeta repertoires from subjects exposed to, actively infected with, or recovered from COVID-19 were included in the dataset. The repertoires were made available in a free public database intended to serve as a resource for research on the immune response to SARS-CoV-2. Samples were obtained from the ongoing ImmuneRACE study (first 160 participants) and from over a thousand subjects provided by 6 global collaborators. A de-identified subject ID, COVID-19 status, age in years and sex were almost always included in the sample metadata. Where available, HLA class I and class II types were taken from metadata supplied by the sample provider and were not determined by assay-based typing. Study-wide conclusions, independent of this receptor: Clinical and demographic metadata were provided uncurated, with the amount varying by source and participant.

Per the germline V gene (reference sequence), SEHNR is the CDR1 and FQNEAQ is the CDR2. From the cysteine up to the phenylalanine, the CDR3 has a length of 14 residues. This entry keeps only the CDR3 DNA: 42 bases, framed from base 1. V is clipped by 2 bases and J by 0 bases, and the sequence between their germline boundaries is 7 bases long. Comment on this clone: The target of this receptor is not known. Base qualities are missing; no much larger clone stands one base away.

A second Seattle source provided samples from volunteer blood donors who had recovered from COVID-19. Each collaborating institution followed its own protocols to collect whole blood in K2EDTA tubes. For TCRbeta analysis, collaborators shipped samples in one of three forms: frozen whole blood, isolated PBMCs, or DNA extracted from either of those sample types. TCRbeta CDR3 regions were amplified from genomic DNA using the immunoSEQ Assay, a bias-controlled multiplex PCR. The study's own analysis went as follows. Nucleated cell counts per sample were estimated from amplification of reference gene primers within the assay. Sequence reads were collapsed and filtered to measure the absolute abundance of every unique TCRbeta CDR3 rearrangement. For each sample, productive Simpson clonality was calculated by taking the square root of Simpson's diversity index across productive rearrangements. TCRdb carries this immuneACCESS record with in-frame sequences only. Its versions omit some clonotypes, under half of them owing to an unresolved V gene in the studies checked, with the rest unexplained. V and J calls plus clone size are reproduced from that table; the DNA served to infer D and trimming. The sample includes approximately 230,000 clones, with approximately 90% observed a single time. The ten largest clones represent over 2% of the sample.

The receptor was isolated from a man younger than 40 who had recovered from COVID-19. The sequenced material came from peripheral blood. This sequence uses TRBV7-9 and TRBJ1-2; a confident D gene designation cannot be given. The CDR3: CASSLYGTNYGYTF. Here is the DNA: TGTGCCAGCAGCTTATATGGCACTAACTATGGCTACACCTTC.